The TCR beta chain under discussion was sequenced for a study of T cell responses to AZD1222 COVID-19 vaccine. Profiling relied on immunoSEQ multiplex PCR, and the TCRdb table lists in-frame clones only, not all of them. The table lists roughly 170,000 clones, 80% to 90% of them singletons. The germline gives CDR1 MNHEY, CDR2 SMNVEV (reference sequence). The CDR3 totals 14 residues. V was clipped by 6 bases and J by 1 base, with 10 bases between them. The receptor comes from an adult in good health. Sequencing was performed on peripheral blood, taken on day 0 of AZD1222 vaccination. The chain employs TRBV27 and TRBJ2-1; a possible D gene is TRBD1 (6 bases). CDR3 DNA: TGTGCCAGCAGACCTGGGACATCCTACAATGAGCAGTTCTTC. Translation gives CASRPGTSYNEQFF.